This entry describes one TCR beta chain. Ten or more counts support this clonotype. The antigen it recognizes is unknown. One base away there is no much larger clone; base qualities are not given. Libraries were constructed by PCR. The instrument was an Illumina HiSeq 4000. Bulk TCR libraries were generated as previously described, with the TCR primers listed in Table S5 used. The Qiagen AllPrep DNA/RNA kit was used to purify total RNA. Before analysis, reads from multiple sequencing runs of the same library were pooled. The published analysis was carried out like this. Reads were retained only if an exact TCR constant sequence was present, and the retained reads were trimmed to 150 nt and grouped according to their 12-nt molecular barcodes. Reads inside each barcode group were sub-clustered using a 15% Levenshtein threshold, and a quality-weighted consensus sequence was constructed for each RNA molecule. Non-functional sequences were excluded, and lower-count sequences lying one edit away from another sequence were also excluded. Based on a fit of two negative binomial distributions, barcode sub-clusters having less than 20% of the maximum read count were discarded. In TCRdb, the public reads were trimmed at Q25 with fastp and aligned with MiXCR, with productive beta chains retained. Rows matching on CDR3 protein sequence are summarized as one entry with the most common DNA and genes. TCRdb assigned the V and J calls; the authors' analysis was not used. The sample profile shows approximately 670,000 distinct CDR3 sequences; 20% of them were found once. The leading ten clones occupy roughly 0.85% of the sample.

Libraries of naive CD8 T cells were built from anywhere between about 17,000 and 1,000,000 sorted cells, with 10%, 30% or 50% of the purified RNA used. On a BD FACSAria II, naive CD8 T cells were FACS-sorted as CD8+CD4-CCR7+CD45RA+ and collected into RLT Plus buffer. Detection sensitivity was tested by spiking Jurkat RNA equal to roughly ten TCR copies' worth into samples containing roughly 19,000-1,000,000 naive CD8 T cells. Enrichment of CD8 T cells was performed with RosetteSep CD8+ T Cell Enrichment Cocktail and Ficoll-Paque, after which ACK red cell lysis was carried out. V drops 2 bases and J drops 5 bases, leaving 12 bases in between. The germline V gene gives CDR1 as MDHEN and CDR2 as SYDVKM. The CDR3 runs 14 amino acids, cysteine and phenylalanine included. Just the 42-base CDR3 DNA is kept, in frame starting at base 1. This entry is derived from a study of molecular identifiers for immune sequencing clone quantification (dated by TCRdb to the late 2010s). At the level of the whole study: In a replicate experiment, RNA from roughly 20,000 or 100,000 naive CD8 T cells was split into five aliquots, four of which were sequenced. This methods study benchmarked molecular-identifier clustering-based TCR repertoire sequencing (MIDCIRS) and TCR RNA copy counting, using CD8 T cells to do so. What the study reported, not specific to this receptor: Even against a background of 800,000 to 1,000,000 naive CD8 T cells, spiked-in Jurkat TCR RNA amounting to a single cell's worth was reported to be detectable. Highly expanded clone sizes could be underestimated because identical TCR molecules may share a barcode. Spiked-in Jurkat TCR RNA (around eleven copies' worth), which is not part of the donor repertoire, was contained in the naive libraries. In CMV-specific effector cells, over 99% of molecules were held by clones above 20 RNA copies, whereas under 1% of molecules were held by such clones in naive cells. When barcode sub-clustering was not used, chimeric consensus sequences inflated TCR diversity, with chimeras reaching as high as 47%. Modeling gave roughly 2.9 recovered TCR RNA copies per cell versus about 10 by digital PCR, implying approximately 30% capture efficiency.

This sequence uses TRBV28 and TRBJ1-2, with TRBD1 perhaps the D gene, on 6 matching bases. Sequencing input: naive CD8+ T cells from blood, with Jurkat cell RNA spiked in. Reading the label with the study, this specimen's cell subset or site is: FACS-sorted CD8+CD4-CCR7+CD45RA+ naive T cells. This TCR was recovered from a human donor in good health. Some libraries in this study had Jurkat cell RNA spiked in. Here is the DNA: TGTGCCAGCAGTTTAGGACAGCTGAAATATGGCTACACCTTC. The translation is CASSLGQLKYGYTF.